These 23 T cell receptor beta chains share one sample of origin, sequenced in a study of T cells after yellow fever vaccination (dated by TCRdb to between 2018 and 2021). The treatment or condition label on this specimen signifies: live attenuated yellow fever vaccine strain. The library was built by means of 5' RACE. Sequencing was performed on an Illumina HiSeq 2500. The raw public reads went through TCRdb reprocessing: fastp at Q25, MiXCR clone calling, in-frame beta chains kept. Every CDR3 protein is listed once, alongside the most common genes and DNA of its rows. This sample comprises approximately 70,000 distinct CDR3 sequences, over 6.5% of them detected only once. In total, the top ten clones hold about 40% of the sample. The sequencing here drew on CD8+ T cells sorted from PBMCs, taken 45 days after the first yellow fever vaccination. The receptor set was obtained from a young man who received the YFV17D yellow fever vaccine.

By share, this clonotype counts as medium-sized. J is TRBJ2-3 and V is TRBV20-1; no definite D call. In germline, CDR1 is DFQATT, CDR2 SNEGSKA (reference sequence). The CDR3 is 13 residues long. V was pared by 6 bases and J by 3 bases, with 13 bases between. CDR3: CSADERGTDTQYF. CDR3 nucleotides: TGCAGTGCCGACGAACGAGGAACAGATACGCAGTATTTT.

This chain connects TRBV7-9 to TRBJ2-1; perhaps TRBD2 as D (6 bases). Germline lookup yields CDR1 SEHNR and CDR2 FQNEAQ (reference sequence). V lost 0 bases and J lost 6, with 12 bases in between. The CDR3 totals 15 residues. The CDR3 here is CASSLAIYGGNEQFF. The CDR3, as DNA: TGTGCCAGCAGCTTAGCCATTTACGGGGGCAATGAGCAGTTCTTC. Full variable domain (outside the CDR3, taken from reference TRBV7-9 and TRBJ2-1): DTGVSQNPRHKITKRGQNVTFRCDPISEHNRLYWYRQTLGQGPEFLTYFQNEAQLEKSRLLSDRFSAERPKGSFSTLEIQRTEQGDSAMYLCASSLAIYGGNEQFFGPGTRLTVL.

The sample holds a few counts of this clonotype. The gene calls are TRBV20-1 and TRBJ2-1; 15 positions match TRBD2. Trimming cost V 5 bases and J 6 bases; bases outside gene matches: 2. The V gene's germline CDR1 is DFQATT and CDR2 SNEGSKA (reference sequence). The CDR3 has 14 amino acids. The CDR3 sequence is CSAEGLAGGNEQFF. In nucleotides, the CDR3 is TGCAGTGCTGAGGGACTAGCGGGGGGCAATGAGCAGTTCTTC.

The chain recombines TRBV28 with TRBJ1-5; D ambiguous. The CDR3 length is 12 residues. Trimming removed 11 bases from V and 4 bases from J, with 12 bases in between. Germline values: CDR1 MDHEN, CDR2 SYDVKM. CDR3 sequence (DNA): TGTGCCGCACTACAGAGAAATCAGCCCCAGCATTTT. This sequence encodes CAALQRNQPQHF.

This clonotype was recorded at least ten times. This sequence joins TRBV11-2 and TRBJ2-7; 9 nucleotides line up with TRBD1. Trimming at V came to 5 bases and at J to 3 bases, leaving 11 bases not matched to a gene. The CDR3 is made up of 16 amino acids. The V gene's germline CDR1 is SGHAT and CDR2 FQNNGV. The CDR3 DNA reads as TGTGCCAGCAGCAAAAGGGGACAGGGTTTGCTCTACGAGCAGTACGTC. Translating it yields CASSKRGQGLLYEQYV.

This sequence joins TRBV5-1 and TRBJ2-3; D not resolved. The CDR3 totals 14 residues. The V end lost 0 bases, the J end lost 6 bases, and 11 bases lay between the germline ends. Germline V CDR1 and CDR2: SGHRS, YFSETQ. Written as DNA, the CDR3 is TGCGCCAGCAGCTTGGAGGCAGTGGGGGATACGCAGTATTTT. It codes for CASSLEAVGDTQYF.

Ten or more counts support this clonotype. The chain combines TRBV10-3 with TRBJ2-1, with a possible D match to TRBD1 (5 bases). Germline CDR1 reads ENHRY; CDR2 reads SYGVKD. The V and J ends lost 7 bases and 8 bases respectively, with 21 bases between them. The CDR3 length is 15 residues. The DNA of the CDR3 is TGTGCCATCACGCCGGAGACGCCAGGGATCGATGAGCAGTTCTTC. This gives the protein CAITPETPGIDEQFF.

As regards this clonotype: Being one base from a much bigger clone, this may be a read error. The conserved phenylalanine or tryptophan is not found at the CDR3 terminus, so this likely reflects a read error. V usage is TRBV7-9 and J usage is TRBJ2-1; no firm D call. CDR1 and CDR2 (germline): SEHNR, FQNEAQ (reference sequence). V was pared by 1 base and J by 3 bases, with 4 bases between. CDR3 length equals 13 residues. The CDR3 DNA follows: TGTGCCAGCAGCTTAGGCATCTACAATGAGCAGTTCTTG. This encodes CASSLGIYNEQFL.

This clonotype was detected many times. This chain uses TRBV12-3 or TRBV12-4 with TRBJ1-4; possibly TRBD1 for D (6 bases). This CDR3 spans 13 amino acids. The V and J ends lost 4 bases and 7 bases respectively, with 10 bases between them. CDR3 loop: CASSSGGSEKLFF. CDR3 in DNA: TGTGCCAGCAGTTCCGGGGGCAGTGAAAAACTGTTTTTT.

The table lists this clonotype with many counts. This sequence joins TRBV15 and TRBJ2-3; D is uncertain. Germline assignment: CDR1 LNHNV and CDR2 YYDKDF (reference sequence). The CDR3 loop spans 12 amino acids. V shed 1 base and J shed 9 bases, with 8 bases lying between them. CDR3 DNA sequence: TGTGCCACCAGCAGAGTTGCAGGAACGCAGTATTTT. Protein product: CATSRVAGTQYF.

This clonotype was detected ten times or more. The CDR3 here is CASSQGTSGGSTGELFF. The CDR3 DNA follows: TGCGCCAGCAGCCAAGGGACTAGCGGGGGTAGCACCGGGGAGCTGTTTTTT. The genes are TRBV4-3 and TRBJ2-2; 13 bases are a match to TRBD2. This CDR3 region has 17 residues. CDR1 and CDR2 (germline): LGHNA, YSLEER. V was clipped by 1 base and J by 4 bases; unmatched bases: 3.

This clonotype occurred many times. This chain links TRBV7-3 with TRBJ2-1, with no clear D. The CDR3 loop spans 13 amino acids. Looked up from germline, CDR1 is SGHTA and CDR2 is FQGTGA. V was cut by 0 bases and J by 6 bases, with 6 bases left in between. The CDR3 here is CASSLTPFNEQFF. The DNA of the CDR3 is TGTGCCAGCAGCTTAACTCCATTCAATGAGCAGTTCTTC.

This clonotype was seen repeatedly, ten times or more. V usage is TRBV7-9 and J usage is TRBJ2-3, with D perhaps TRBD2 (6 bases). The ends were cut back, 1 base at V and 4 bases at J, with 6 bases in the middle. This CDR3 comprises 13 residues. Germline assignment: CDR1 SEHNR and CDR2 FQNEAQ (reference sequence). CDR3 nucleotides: TGTGCCAGCAGCTTAGGGGGGGCAGATACGCAGTATTTT. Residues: CASSLGGADTQYF.

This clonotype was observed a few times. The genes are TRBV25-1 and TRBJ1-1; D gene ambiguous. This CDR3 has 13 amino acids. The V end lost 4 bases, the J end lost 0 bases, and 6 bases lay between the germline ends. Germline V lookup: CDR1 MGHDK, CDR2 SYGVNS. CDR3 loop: CASSAQVNTEAFF. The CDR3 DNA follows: TGTGCCAGCAGTGCGCAGGTGAACACTGAAGCTTTCTTT.

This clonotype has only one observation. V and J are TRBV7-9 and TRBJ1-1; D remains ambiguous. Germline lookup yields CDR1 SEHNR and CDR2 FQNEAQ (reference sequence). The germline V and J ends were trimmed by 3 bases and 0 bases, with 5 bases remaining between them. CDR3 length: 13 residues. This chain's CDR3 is CASSFPVNTEAFF. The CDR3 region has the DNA TGTGCCAGCAGCTTTCCGGTGAACACTGAAGCTTTCTTT.

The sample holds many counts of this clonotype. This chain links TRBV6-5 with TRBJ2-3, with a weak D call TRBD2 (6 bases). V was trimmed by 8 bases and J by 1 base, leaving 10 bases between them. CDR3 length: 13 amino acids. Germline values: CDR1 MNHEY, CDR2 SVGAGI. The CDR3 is CASGRGGTDTQYF. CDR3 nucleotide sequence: TGTGCCAGCGGGCGCGGGGGCACAGATACGCAGTATTTT.

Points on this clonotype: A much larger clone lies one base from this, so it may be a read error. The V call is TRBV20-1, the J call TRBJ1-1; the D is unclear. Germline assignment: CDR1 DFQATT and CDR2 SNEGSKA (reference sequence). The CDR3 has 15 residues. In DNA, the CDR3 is TGCATTGCTAGAGATCTGGCAGCCATGAACACTGAAGCTTTCTTT. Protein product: CIARDLAAMNTEAFF.

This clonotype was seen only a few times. The DNA of the CDR3 is TGTGCCAGCAGCTACGAACACCCTTACTCTGGAAACACCATATATTTT. This gives the protein CASSYEHPYSGNTIYF. The J gene is TRBJ1-3, the V gene TRBV7-9; D call uncertain. With 4 bases removed from V and 0 bases from J, the gap between germline ends came to 13 bases. This CDR3 is 16 amino acids long. Germline CDR1 and CDR2: SEHNR and FQNEAQ (reference sequence). Complete variable domain (other parts from reference TRBV7-9 and TRBJ1-3): DTGVSQNPRHKITKRGQNVTFRCDPISEHNRLYWYRQTLGQGPEFLTYFQNEAQLEKSRLLSDRFSAERPKGSFSTLEIQRTEQGDSAMYLCASSYEHPYSGNTIYFGEGSWLTVV.

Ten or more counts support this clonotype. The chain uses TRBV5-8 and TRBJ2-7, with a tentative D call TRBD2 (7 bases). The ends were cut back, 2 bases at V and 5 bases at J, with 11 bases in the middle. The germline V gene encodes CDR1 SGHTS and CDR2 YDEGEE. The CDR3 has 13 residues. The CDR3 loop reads CASSLPGGHEQYV. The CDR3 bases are TGTGCCAGCAGCTTACCGGGGGGCCACGAGCAGTACGTC.

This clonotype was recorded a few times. The CDR3 here is CASSKTRGTDTQYF. CDR3 sequence (DNA): TGTGCCAGCAGCAAAACCAGGGGCACAGATACGCAGTATTTT. The V call is TRBV6-4, the J call TRBJ2-3, with D possibly matching TRBD1 (5 bases). Germline-derived CDR1 and CDR2 are MRHNA and SNTAGT. The V and J ends lost 6 bases and 1 base respectively, with 11 bases between them. CDR3 length: 14 residues.

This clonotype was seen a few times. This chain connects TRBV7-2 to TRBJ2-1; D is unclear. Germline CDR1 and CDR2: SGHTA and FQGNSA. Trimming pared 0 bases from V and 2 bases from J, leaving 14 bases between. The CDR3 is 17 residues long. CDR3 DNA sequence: TGTGCCAGCAGCTTAGCGCGGCGGCTGTACACCTACAATGAGCAGTTCTTC. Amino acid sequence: CASSLARRLYTYNEQFF.

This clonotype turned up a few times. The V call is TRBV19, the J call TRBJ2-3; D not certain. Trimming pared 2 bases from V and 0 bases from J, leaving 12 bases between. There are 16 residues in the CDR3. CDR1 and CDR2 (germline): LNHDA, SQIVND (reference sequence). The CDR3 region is CASSIRSQPSTDTQYF. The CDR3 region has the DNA TGTGCCAGTAGTATAAGATCGCAACCTAGCACAGATACGCAGTATTTT.

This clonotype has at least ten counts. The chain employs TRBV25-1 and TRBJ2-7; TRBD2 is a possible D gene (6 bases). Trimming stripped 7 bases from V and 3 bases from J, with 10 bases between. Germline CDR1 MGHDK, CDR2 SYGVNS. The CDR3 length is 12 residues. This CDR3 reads CASTPGGYEQYV. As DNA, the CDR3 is TGTGCCAGCACCCCCGGGGGCTACGAGCAGTACGTC.